This T cell receptor (beta chain) came from a study of T cell repertoires in cytomegalovirus infection. Points from the study as a whole: Clonotypes of TCR beta that were HLA-C-restricted and CMV-specific dominated the ex vivo response.

TCRdb reprocessed the reads with MiXCR, giving one entry per CDR3 protein. Of 630,000 or so distinct CDR3 sequences listed, more than 20% are singletons. Only a few counts were recorded for this clonotype. Its antigen is as yet unknown. The CDR3 has 15 residues. The germline gives CDR1 LGHDT, CDR2 YNNKEL (reference sequence). The trim removed 1 base at V and 4 bases at J, leaving 1 base unmatched. Input material: CD8+ T cells from PBMCs. The rearrangement uses TRBV3-1 and TRBJ2-3; TRBD2 agrees at 11 bases. This clonotype was obtained from a human donor in good health (CMV status not recorded). Some clones in this sample may be carry-over from other donors' samples. This CDR3 is CASSQVTSGADTQYF. DNA of the CDR3: TGTGCCAGCAGCCAAGTGACTAGCGGGGCAGATACGCAGTATTTT.